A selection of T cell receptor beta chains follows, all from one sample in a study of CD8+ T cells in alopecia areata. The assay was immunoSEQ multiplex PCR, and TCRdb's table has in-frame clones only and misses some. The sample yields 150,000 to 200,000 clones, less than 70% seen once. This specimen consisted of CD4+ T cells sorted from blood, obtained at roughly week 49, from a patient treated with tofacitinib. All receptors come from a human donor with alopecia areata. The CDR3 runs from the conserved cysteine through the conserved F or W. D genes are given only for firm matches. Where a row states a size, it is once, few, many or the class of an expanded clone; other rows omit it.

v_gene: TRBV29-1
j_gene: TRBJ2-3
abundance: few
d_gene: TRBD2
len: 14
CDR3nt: TGCAGCGTGACTAGCGAGGCAGATTGGGATACGCAGTATTTT
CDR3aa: CSVTSEADWDTQYF

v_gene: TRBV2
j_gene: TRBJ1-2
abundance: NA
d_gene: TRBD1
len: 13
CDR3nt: TGTGCCAGCGGTGGACAGGAGGGCTATGGCTACACCTTC
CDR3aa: CASGGQEGYGYTF

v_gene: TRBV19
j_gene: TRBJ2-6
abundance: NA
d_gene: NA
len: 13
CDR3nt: TGTGCCAGTAGTATTATTGGGGCCAACGTCCTGACTTTC
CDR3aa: CASSIIGANVLTF

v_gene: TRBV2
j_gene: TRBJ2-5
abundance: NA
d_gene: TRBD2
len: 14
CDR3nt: TGTGCCAGCAGTGAAGAGGGAGGGCCAGGGACCCAGTACTTC
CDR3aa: CASSEEGGPGTQYF

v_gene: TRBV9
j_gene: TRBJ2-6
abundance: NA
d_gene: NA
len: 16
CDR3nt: TGTGCCAGCAGCGTAGAAAACAGGTCTGGGGCCAACGTCCTGACTTTC
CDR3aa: CASSVENRSGANVLTF

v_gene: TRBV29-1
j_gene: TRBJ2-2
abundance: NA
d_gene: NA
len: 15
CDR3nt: TGCAGCGTTGTCAGGTCGGGGGTGAACACCGGGGAGCTGTTTTTT
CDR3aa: CSVVRSGVNTGELFF

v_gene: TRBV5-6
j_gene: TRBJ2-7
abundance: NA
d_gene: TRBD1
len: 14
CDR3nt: TGTGCCAGCAGCTCCGGGACAGGGTCTTCCGAGCAGTACTTC
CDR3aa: CASSSGTGSSEQYF

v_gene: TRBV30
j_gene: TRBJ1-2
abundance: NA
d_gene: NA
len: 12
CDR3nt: TGTGCCTGGAACAGGGCGGGCTATGGCTACACCTTC
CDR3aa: CAWNRAGYGYTF

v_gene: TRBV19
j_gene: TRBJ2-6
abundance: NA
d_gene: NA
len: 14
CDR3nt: TGTGCCAGTAGTGACAACTCGGGGGCCAACGTCCTGACTTTC
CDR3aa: CASSDNSGANVLTF

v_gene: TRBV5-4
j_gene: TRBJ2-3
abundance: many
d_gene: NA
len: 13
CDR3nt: TGTGCCAGCAGCTTGGAGGGCACAGATACGCAGTATTTT
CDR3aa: CASSLEGTDTQYF

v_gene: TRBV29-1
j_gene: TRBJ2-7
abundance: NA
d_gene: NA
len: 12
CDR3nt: TGCAGCGTTGAAGACAGGGACTACGAGCAGTACTTC
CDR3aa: CSVEDRDYEQYF

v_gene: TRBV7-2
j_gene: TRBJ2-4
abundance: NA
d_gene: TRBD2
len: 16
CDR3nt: TGTGCCAGCAGCTCCGGACTAGCGGGGGTGAATAACATTCAGTACTTC
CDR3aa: CASSSGLAGVNNIQYF

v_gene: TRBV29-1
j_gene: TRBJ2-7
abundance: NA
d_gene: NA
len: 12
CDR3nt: TGCAGCGTTTCCCAGACAGGGAGGGAGCAGTACTTC
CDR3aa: CSVSQTGREQYF

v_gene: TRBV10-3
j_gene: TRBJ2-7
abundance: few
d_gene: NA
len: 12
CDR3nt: TGTGCCATCGCTGCCACCTCCTACGAGCAGTACTTC
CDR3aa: CAIAATSYEQYF

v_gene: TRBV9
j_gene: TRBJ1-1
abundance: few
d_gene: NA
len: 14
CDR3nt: TGTGCCAGCAGCGTAGGCCGGATCGACACTGAAGCTTTCTTT
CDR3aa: CASSVGRIDTEAFF

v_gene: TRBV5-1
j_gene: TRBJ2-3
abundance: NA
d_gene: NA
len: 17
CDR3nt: TGCGCCAGCAGCTTGGCCCTGCAGGGTAAGGCTCCAGATACGCAGTATTTT
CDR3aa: CASSLALQGKAPDTQYF

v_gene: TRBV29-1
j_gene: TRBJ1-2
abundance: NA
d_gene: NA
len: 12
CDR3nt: TGCAGCGCTACGGGACGGCGAGCCGGCTACACCTTC
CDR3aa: CSATGRRAGYTF